This T cell receptor (beta chain) was obtained from a study of control samples from healthy donors and cancer patients. This clone has only one observation. The method was immunoSEQ multiplex PCR; TCRdb's version includes in-frame clones alone and lacks a portion of them. The repertoire has 170,000 or so clones, just over 90% of them found once; the top ten carry 1.1% to 1.5%. Sample: blood. This sequence was found in a young man in good health.

CDR3 protein: CAWSVPTVDGYTF. CDR3 nucleotides: TGTGCCTGGAGTGTACCGACGGTAGATGGCTACACCTTC. The J gene is TRBJ1-2, the V gene TRBV30; no definite D call. Germline loops: CDR1 GTSNPN, CDR2 SVGIG (reference sequence). V was shortened by 0 bases and J by 6 bases, with 11 bases between the two germline ends. The CDR3 consists of 13 residues.